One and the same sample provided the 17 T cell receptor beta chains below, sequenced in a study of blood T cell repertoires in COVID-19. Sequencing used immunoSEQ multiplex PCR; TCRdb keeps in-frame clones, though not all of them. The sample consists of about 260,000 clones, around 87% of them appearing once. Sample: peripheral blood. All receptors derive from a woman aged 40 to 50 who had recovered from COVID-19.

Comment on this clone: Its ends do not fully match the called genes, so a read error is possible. The CDR3, as DNA: TGCGCCAGCAGGTTGGAACAGGGTAACACCGGGGAGCTGTTTTTT. This gives the protein CASRLEQGNTGELFF. The V gene is TRBV5-1, the J gene TRBJ2-2; possible D gene TRBD1, 6 bases. Germline V lookup: CDR1 SGHRS, CDR2 YFSETQ. This CDR3 region has 15 residues.

CDR3 in amino acids: CASSFAGLNDGYTF. Written as DNA, the CDR3 is TGTGCCAGCAGCTTTGCAGGTCTAAATGATGGCTACACCTTC. V and J are TRBV11-2 and TRBJ1-2; D ambiguous. The CDR3 runs to 14 residues. Germline lookup yields CDR1 SGHAT and CDR2 FQNNGV. V was shortened by 3 bases and J by 6 bases, with 14 bases between the two germline ends.

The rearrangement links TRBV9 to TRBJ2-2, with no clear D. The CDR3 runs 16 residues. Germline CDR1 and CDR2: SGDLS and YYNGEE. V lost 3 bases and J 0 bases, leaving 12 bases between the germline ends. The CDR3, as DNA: TGTGCCAGCAGCGCTCAACAGAGACCGAACACCGGGGAGCTGTTTTTT. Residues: CASSAQQRPNTGELFF.

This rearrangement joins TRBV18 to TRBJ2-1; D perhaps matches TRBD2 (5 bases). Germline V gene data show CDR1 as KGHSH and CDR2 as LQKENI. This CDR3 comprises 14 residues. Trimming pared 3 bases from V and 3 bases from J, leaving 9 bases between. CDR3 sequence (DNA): TGTGCCAGCTCACCCGACCGGGACTACAATGAGCAGTTCTTC. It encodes CASSPDRDYNEQFF.

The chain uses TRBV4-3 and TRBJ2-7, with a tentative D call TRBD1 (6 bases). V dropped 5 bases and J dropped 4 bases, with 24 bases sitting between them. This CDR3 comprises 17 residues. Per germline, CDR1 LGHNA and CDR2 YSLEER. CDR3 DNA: TGCGCCAGCAGCGAACGCCTAGGTACGACAGGTATATACGAGCAGTACTTC. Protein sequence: CASSERLGTTGIYEQYF.

In DNA form, the CDR3 reads TGTGCCAGCAGTTACCCCCTCCAGACCCAGTACTTC. It codes for CASSYPLQTQYF. The rearrangement joins TRBV6-6 to TRBJ2-5, with D uncertain. Germline lookup yields CDR1 MNHNY and CDR2 SVGAGI (reference sequence). The CDR3 length is 12 residues. Trimming stripped 2 bases from V and 6 bases from J, with 7 bases between.

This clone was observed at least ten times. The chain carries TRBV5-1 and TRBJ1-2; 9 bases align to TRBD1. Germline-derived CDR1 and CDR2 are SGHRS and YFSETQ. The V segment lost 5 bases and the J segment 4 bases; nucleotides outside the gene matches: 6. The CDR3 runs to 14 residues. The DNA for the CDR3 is TGCGCCAGCAGAGAACAGGGGGCTGGCTATGGCTACACCTTC. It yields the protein CASREQGAGYGYTF.

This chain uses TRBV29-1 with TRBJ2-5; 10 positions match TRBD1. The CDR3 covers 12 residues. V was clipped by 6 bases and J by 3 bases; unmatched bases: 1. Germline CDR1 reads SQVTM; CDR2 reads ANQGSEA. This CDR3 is CSVDRGEETQYF. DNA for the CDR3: TGCAGCGTGGACAGGGGGGAAGAGACCCAGTACTTC.

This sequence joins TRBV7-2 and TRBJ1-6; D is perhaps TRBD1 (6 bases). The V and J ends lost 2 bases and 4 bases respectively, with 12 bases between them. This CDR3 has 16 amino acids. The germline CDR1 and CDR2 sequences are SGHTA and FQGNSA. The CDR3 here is CASSLTGNFYNSPLHF. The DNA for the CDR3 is TGTGCCAGCAGCTTAACAGGGAATTTTTATAATTCACCCCTCCACTTT.

The CDR3 bases are TGTGCCAGCAGTTTGTCGGGGGGTCGGTCGTACGAGCAGTACTTC. Residues: CASSLSGGRSYEQYF. This chain links TRBV27 with TRBJ2-7, with TRBD2 matching over 7 bases. CDR3 length: 15 residues. J was trimmed by 4 bases and V by 3 bases; bases with no gene match: 9. Germline V lookup: CDR1 MNHEY, CDR2 SMNVEV (reference sequence).

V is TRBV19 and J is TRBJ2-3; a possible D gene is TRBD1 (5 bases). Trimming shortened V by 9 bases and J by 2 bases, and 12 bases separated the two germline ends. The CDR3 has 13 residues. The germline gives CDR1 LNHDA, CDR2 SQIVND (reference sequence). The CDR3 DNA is TGTGCCAGCGGACAACAGGCCACAGATACGCAGTATTTT. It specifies CASGQQATDTQYF. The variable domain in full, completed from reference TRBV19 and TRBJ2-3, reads DGGITQSPKYLFRKEGQNVTLSCEQNLNHDAMYWYRQDPGQGLRLIYYSQIVNDFQKGDIAEGYSVSREKKESFPLTVTSAQKNPTAFYLCASGQQATDTQYFGPGTRLTVL.

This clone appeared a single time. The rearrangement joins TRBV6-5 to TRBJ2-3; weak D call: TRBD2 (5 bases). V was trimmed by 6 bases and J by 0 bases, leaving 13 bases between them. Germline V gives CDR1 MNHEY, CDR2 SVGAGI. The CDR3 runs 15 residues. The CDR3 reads CASRKDWTSTDTQYF. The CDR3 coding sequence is TGTGCCAGCAGGAAAGACTGGACTAGCACAGATACGCAGTATTTT.

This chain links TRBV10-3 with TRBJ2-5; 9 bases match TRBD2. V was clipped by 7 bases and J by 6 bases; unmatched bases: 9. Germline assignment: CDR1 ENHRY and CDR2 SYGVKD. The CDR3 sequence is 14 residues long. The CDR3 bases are TGTGCCATCAATAGTGGGCTAGCGGGAAAGACCCAGTACTTC. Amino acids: CAINSGLAGKTQYF.

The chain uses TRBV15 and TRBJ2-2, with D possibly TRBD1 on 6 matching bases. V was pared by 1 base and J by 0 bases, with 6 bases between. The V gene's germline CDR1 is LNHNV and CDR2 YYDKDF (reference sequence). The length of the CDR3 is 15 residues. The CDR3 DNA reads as TGTGCCACCAGCAGAGGGGACACGAACACCGGGGAGCTGTTTTTT. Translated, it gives CATSRGDTNTGELFF.

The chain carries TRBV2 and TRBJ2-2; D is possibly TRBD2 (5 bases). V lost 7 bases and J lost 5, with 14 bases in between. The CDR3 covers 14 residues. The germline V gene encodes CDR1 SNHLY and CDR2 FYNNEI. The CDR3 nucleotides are TGTGCCAGCATCAGACTACCGACAACCGGGGAGCTGTTTTTT. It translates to CASIRLPTTGELFF.

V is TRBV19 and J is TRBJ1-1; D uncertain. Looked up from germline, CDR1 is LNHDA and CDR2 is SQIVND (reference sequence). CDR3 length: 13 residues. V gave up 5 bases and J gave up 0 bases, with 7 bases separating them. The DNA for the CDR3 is TGTGCCAGTAGTCCCGAGGTGAACACTGAAGCTTTCTTT. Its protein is CASSPEVNTEAFF. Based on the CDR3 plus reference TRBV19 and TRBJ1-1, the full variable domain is DGGITQSPKYLFRKEGQNVTLSCEQNLNHDAMYWYRQDPGQGLRLIYYSQIVNDFQKGDIAEGYSVSREKKESFPLTVTSAQKNPTAFYLCASSPEVNTEAFFGQGTRLTVV.

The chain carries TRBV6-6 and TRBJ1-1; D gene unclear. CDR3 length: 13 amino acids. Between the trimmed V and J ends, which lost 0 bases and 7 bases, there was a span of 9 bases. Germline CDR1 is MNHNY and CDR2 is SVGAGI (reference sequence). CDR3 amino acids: CASSYSGIVEAFF. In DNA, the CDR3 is TGTGCCAGCAGTTACTCCGGGATCGTTGAAGCTTTCTTT.